What follows is one T cell receptor beta chain and its context. Its target is not known. The CDR3 runs to 15 residues. Germline V gives CDR1 MGHRA, CDR2 YSYEKL. V was clipped by 2 bases and J by 3 bases, with 10 bases between them. Sequencing was preceded by expansion of antigen-specific CD4+ T cells with viral peptide pools in the ViraFEST assay. With 10 days of culture completed, CD4+ T cells were isolated. SARS-CoV-2 infection was confirmed by PCR in the person between March and December 2020. PBMC cultures contained 1.8 million or so cells per well, around 9.7 IU/ml IL-2 and approximately 9.4 ug/ml peptides. At days 3 and 7, half of the medium was exchanged for IL-2 medium. The data were obtained in a study of vaccination effects on CD4 cells after COVID-19. Study in general: The two convalescent patients provided samples 16 days and one week before vaccination.

Study findings and constraints: Marked clonal contraction of both clone types appeared late after vaccination.

TCRdb's copy holds only in-frame clones and misses some; the assay was immunoSEQ multiplex PCR. The sample gives some 24,000 clones, around 77% of which show up once; approximately 15% is in the top ten. The clonotype comes from a human donor who had a prior SARS-CoV-2 infection. The chain combines TRBV4-1 with TRBJ1-4; D remains unclear. Material: CD4+ T cells from PBMCs cultured with SARS-CoV-2 spike peptides, obtained before COVID-19 vaccination. CDR3 in amino acids: CASSQTGFSNEKLFF. CDR3 coding DNA: TGCGCCAGCAGCCAAACGGGGTTCTCTAATGAAAAACTGTTTTTT.